These 3 T cell receptor beta chains came from one sample sequenced in a study of cytomegalovirus exposure and HLA in healthy donors. Method: immunoSEQ multiplex PCR; TCRdb's copy keeps in-frame clones and lacks some. The table includes approximately 120,000 clones, more than 70% detected once. The material sequenced was PBMCs. The source of these receptors is a woman between 18 and 29 years old in good health and CMV-seronegative.

The chain has TRBV20-1 and TRBJ1-1; D might be TRBD1 (5 bases). Between the trimmed V and J ends, which lost 5 bases and 6 bases, there was a span of 10 bases. This CDR3 region has 11 residues. CDR1 and CDR2 (germline): DFQATT, SNEGSKA (reference sequence). The CDR3 reads CSASEGSEAFF. Here the CDR3 DNA reads TGCAGTGCTTCGGAGGGGTCTGAAGCTTTCTTT.

This chain links TRBV10-3 with TRBJ1-5, with D possibly matching TRBD1 (5 bases). V lost 0 bases, J lost 5 bases, and 14 bases lay in between. The CDR3 extends over 16 amino acids. Per germline, CDR1 ENHRY and CDR2 SYGVKD. The DNA for the CDR3 is TGTGCCATCAGTGAGTCGACGCGGGGGGAGGATCAGCCCCAGCATTTT. This translates into CAISESTRGEDQPQHF.

The chain recombines TRBV7-3 with TRBJ1-6; D gene uncertain. The CDR3 has 15 amino acids. The V end was cut by 2 bases, the J end by 5 bases, with 10 bases between. Germline V gene data show CDR1 as SGHTA and CDR2 as FQGTGA. CDR3 DNA: TGTGCCAGCAGCTTACGGCAGGCCGATAATTCACCCCTCCACTTT. Translating gives CASSLRQADNSPLHF.